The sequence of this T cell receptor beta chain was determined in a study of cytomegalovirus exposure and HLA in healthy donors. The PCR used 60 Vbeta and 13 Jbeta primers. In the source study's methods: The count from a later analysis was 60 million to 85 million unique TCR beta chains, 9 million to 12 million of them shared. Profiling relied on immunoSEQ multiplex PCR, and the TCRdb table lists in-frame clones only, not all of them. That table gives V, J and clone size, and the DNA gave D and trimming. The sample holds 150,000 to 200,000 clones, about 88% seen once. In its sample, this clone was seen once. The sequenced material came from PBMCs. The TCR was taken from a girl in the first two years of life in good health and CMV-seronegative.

The CDR3 sequence is CASSLDSNYGYTF. The CDR3 nucleotides read TGTGCCAGCAGCTTGGACTCAAACTATGGCTACACCTTC. This chain uses TRBV7-9 with TRBJ1-2, with D uncertain. Germline CDR1 and CDR2: SEHNR and FQNEAQ (reference sequence). The CDR3 loop spans 13 amino acids. V was pared by 3 bases and J by 2 bases, with 7 bases between.